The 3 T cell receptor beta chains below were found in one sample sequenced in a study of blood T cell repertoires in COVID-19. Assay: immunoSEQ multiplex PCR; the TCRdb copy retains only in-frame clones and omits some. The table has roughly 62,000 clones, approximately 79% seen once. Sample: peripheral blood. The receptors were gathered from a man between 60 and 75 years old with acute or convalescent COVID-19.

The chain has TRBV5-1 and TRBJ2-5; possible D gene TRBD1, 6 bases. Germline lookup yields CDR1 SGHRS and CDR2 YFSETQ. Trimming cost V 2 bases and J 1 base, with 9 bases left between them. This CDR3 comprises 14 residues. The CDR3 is CASSFGQPQETQYF. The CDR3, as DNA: TGCGCCAGCAGCTTCGGACAGCCCCAAGAGACCCAGTACTTC.

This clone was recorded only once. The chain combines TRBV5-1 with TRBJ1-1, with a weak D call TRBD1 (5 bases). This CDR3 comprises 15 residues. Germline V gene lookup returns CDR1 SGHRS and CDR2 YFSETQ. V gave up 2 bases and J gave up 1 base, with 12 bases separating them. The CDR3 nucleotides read TGCGCCAGCAGCTTCAAGACAGCGACGAACACTGAAGCTTTCTTT. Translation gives CASSFKTATNTEAFF.

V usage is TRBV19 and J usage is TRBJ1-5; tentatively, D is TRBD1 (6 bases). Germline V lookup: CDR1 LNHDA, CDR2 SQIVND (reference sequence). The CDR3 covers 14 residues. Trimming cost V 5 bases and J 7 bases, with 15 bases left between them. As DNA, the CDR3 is TGTGCCAGTAGTGACTTCGGACAGAACCAGCCCCAGCATTTT. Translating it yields CASSDFGQNQPQHF.